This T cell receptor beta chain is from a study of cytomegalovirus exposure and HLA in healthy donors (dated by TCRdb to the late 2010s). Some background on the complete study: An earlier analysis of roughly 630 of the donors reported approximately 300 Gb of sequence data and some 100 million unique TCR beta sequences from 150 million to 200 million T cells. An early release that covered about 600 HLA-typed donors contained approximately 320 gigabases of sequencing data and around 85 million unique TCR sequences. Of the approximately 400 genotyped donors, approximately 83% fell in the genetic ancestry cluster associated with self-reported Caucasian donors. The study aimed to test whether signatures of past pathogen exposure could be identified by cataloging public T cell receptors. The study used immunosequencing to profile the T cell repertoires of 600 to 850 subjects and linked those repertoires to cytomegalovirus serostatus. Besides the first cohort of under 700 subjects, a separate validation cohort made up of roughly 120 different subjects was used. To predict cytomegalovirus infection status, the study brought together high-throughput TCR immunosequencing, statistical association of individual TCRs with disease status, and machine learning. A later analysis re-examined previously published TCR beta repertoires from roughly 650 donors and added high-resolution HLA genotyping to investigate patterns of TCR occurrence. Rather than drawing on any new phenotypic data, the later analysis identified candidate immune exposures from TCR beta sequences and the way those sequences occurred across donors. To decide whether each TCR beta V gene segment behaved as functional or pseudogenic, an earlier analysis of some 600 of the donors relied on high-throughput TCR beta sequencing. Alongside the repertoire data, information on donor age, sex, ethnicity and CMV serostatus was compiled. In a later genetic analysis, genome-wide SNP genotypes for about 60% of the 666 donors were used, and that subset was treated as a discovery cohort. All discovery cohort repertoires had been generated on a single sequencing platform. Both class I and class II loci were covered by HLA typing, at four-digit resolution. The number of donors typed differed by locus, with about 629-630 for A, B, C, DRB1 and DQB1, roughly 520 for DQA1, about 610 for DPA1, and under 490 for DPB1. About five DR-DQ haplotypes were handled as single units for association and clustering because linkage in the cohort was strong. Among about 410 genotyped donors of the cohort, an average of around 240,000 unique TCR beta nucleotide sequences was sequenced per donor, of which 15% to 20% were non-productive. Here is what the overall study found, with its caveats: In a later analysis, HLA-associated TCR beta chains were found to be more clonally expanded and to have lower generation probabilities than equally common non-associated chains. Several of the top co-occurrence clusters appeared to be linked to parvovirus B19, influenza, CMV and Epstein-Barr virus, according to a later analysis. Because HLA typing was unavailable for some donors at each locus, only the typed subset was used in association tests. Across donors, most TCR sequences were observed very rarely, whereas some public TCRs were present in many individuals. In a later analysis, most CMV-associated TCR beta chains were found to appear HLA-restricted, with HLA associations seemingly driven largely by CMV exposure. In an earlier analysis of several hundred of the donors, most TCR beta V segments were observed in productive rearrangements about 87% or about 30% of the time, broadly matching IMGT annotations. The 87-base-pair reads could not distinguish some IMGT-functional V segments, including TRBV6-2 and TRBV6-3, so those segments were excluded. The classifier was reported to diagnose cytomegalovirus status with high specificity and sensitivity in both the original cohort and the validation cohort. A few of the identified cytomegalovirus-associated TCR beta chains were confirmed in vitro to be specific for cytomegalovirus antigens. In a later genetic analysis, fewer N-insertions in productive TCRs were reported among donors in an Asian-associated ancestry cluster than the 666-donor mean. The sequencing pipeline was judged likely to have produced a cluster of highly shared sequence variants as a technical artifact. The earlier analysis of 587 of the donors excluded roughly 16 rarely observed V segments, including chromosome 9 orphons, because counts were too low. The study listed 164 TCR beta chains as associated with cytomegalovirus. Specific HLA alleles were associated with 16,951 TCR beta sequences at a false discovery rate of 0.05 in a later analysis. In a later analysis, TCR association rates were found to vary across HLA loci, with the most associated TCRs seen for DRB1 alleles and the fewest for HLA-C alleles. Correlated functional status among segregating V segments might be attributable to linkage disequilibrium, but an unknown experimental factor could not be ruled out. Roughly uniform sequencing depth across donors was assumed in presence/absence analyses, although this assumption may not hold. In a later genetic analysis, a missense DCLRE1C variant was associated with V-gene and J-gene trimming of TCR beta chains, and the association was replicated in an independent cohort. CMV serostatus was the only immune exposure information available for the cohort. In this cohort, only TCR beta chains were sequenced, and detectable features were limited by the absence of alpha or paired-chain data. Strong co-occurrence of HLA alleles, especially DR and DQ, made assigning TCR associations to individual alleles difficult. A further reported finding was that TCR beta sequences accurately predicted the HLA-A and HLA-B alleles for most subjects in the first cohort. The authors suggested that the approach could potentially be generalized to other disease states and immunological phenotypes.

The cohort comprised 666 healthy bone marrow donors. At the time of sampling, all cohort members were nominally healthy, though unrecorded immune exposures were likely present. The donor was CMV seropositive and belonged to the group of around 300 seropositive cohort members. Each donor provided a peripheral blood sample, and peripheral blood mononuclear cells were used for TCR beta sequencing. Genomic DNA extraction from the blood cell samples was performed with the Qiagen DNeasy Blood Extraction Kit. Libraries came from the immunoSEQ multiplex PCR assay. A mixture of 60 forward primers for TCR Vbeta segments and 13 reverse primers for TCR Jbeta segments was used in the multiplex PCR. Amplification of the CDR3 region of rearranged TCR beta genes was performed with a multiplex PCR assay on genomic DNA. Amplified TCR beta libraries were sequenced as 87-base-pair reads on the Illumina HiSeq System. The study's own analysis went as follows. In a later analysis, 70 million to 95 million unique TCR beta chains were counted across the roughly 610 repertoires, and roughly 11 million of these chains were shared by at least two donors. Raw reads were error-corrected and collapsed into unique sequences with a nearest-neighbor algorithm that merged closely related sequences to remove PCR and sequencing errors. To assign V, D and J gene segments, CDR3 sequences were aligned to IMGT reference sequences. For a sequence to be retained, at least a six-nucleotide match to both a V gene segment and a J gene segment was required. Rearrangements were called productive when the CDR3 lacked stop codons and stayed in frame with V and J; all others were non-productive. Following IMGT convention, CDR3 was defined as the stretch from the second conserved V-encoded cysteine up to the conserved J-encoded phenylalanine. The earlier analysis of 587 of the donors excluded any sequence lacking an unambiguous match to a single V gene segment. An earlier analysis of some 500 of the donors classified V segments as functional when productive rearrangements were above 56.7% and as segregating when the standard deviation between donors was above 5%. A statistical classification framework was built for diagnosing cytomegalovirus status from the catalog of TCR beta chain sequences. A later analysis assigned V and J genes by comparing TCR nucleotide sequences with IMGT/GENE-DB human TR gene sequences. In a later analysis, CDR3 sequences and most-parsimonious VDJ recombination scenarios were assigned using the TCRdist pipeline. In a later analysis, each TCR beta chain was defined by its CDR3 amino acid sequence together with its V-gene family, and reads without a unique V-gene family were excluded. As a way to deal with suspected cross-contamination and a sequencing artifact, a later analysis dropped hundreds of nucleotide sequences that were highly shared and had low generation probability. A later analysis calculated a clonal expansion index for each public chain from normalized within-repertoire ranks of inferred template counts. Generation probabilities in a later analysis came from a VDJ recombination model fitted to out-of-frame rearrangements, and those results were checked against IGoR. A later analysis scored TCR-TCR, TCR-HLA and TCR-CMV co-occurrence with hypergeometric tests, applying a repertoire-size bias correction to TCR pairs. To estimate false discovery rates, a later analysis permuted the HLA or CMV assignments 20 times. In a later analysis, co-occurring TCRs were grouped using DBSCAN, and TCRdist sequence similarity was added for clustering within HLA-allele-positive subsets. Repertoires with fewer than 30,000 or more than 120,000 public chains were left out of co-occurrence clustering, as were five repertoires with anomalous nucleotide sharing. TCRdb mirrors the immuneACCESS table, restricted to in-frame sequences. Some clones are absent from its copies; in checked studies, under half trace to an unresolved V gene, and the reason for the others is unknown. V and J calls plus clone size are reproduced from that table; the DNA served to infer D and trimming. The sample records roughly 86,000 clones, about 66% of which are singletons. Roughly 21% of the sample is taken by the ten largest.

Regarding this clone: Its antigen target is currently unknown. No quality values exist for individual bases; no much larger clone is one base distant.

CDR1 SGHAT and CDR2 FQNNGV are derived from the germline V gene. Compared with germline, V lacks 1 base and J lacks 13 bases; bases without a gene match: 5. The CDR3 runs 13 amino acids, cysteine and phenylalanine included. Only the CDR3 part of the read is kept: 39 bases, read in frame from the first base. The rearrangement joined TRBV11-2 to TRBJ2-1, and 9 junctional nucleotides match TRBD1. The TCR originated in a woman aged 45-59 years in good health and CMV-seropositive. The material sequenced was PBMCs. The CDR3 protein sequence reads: CASSLGGTGPQFF. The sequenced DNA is TGTGCCAGCAGCTTAGGTGGGACAGGGCCCCAGTTCTTC.